The clone carrying this TCR beta chain was recorded many times. The antigen remains unidentified. The use of a sample-barcoded 5' primer and a J-beta primer mix characterized a second PCR of roughly 6 to 11 cycles. Samples each returned at least 3 million CDR3-containing paired-end reads. A single record per CDR3 protein comes from TCRdb applying MiXCR to the 5' RACE reads. The table shows 590,000 or so distinct CDR3 sequences, with less than 35% occurring only once. Every donor provided 7.5 to 10 milliliters of peripheral blood. Germline loops: CDR1 SGDLS, CDR2 YYNGEE. Trimming took 4 bases from V and 6 from J, leaving 13 bases between them. The CDR3 totals 13 residues. This record belongs to a study of blood T cells in healthy people across ages. Study results and caveats: Versus aged donors, long-lived donors had higher diversity and more naive CD4+ cells. Possibly, changes in expanded clonotypes were confounded because donor CMV status was unknown.

The sample taken for sequencing was blood. The source is an elderly woman in good health. The chain combines TRBV9 with TRBJ1-2; D not certain. The CDR3 here is CASSSGSLDGYTF. DNA of the CDR3: TGTGCCAGCAGCTCTGGGTCGCTTGATGGCTACACCTTC. The whole variable domain, remainder taken from reference TRBV9 and TRBJ1-2, is DSGVTQTPKHLITATGQRVTLRCSPRSGDLSVYWYQQSLDQGLQFLIQYYNGEERAKGNILERFSAQQFPDLHSELNLSSLELGDSALYFCASSSGSLDGYTFGSGTRLTVV.